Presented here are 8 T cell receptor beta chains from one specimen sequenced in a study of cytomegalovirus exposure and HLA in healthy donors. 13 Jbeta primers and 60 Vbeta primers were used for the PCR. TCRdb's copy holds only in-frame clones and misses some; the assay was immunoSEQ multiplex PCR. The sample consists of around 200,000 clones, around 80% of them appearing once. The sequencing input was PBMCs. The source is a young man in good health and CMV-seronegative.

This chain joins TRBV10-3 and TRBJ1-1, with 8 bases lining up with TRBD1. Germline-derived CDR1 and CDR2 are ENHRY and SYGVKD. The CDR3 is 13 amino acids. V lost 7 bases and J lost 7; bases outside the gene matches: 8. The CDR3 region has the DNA TGTGCCATCACCATGGACAGGGAAGGTGAAGCTTTCTTT. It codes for CAITMDREGEAFF.

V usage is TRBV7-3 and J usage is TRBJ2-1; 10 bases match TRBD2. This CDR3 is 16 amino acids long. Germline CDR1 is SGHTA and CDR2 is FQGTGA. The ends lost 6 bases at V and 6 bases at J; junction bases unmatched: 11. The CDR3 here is CASRNSVLAGVNEQFF. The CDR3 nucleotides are TGTGCCAGCAGAAACTCTGTCCTAGCGGGAGTCAATGAGCAGTTCTTC.

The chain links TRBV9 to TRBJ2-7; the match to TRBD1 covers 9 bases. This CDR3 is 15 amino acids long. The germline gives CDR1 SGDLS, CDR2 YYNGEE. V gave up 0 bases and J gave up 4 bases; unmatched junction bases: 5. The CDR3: CASSVGGTGFYEQYF. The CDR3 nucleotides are TGTGCCAGCAGCGTAGGTGGGACAGGGTTTTACGAGCAGTACTTC.

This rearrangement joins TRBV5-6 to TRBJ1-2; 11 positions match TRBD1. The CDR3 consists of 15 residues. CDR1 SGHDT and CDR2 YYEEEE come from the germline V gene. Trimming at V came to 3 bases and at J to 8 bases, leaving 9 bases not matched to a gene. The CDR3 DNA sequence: TGTGCCAGCAGCTACGGGGACAGGGGGTCGAGAGGCTACACCTTC. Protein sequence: CASSYGDRGSRGYTF.

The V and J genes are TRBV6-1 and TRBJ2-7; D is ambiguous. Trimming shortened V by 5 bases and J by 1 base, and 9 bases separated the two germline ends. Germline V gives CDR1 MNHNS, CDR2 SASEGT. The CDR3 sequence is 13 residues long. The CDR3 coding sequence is TGTGCCAGCAGTCCCCCGGAGTCCTACGAGCAGTACTTC. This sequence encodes CASSPPESYEQYF.

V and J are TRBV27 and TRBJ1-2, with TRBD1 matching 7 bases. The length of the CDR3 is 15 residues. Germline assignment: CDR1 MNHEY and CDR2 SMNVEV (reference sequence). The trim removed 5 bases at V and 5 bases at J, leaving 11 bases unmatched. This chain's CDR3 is CASSGPETGWYGYTF. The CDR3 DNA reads TGTGCCAGCAGTGGTCCGGAGACAGGGTGGTATGGCTACACCTTC.

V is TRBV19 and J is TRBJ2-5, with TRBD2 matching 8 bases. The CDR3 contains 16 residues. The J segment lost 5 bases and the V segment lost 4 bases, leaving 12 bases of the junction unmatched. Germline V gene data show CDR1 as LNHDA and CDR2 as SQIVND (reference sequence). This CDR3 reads CASSTAGSPGGETQYF. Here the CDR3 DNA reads TGTGCCAGTAGTACCGCCGGCTCGCCGGGGGGGGAGACCCAGTACTTC.

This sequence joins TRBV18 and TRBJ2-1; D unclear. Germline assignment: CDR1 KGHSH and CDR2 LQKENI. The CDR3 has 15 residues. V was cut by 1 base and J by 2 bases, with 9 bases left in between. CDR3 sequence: CASSPLGQPYNEQFF. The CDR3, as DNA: TGTGCCAGCTCACCACTTGGGCAGCCCTACAATGAGCAGTTCTTC.